One and the same sample provided the 24 T cell receptor beta chains below, sequenced in a study of blood T cells in healthy people across ages. A second roughly 6 to 11 cycle PCR used barcoded and J-beta primers. One entry per CDR3 protein results from TCRdb running MiXCR on the 5' RACE reads. The repertoire holds over 300,000 distinct CDR3 sequences, 45% to 60% seen once, with 50% to 65% in the top ten. The sequenced sample consisted of blood. These receptors all stem from a man aged 55-75 years in good health.

This clonotype has at least ten counts. The chain combines TRBV4-2 with TRBJ2-7; 15 bases agree with TRBD2. The J segment lost 4 bases and the V segment lost 0 bases, leaving 1 base of the junction unmatched. Germline assignment: CDR1 LGHNA and CDR2 YNFKEQ. CDR3 length: 16 residues. The CDR3 region is CASSQEGTSGGYEQYF. The CDR3 DNA is TGTGCCAGCAGCCAAGAGGGGACTAGCGGGGGGTACGAGCAGTACTTC.

This clonotype came up a few times. The rearrangement links TRBV7-9 to TRBJ1-1, with 9 bases identical to TRBD1. CDR3 length equals 13 residues. Germline V gives CDR1 SEHNR, CDR2 FQNEAQ (reference sequence). V dropped 5 bases and J dropped 11; count of bases not matched to a gene: 9. CDR3 sequence: CASSVVGQGMAFF. CDR3 nucleotide sequence: TGTGCCAGCAGCGTAGTCGGACAGGGGATGGCTTTCTTT. The full variable domain, its missing parts supplied by reference TRBV7-9 and TRBJ1-1, is DTGVSQNPRHKITKRGQNVTFRCDPISEHNRLYWYRQTLGQGPEFLTYFQNEAQLEKSRLLSDRFSAERPKGSFSTLEIQRTEQGDSAMYLCASSVVGQGMAFFGQGTRLTVV.

This rearrangement joins TRBV6-4 to TRBJ1-2; D remains unclear. The CDR3 is made up of 14 amino acids. V lost 3 bases, J lost 4 bases, and 12 bases lay in between. Germline V lookup: CDR1 MRHNA, CDR2 SNTAGT. The CDR3 sequence: CASSESDGSYGYTF. The DNA for the CDR3 is TGTGCCAGCAGTGAATCGGACGGCTCCTATGGCTACACCTTC.

The chain recombines TRBV27 with TRBJ1-5; 11 nucleotides align to TRBD1. Germline V gene lookup returns CDR1 MNHEY and CDR2 SMNVEV (reference sequence). The J segment lost 1 base and the V segment lost 5 bases, leaving 4 bases of the junction unmatched. The CDR3 is 16 amino acids. The CDR3 DNA is TGTGCCAGCAGTCTCCGGACAGGGGGCAGCAATCAGCCCCAGCATTTT. Translating gives CASSLRTGGSNQPQHF.

This clonotype has a handful of counts. This chain uses TRBV20-1 with TRBJ1-3; D unclear. There are 13 residues in the CDR3. V lost 6 bases and J lost 0, with 9 bases in between. Germline V gene lookup returns CDR1 DFQATT and CDR2 SNEGSKA (reference sequence). Here the CDR3 DNA reads TGCAGTGCCCTTACTTACTCTGGAAACACCATATATTTT. Translating gives CSALTYSGNTIYF.

The genes are TRBV10-2 and TRBJ2-7; D is perhaps TRBD1 or TRBD2 (6 bases each). Looked up from germline, CDR1 is WSHSY and CDR2 is SAAADI. Between the trimmed V and J ends, which lost 7 bases and 2 bases, there was a span of 12 bases. The CDR3 has 13 residues. The chain's CDR3 is CASMRGTPYEQYF. The CDR3 region has the DNA TGCGCCAGCATGAGGGGGACTCCCTACGAGCAGTACTTC.

Note on this clonotype: One end of the junction is discordant with germline, which a read error may explain. This chain connects TRBV12-3 or TRBV12-4 to TRBJ2-7; D is perhaps TRBD2 (6 bases). The CDR3 has 14 amino acids. For the CDR3, the DNA is TGTGCCAGCAGTGTAGCGGTGGGGGGCTACGAGCAGTACTTC. Translated, it gives CASSVAVGGYEQYF.

This rearrangement joins TRBV7-2 to TRBJ1-2; D unclear. Trimming removed 1 base from V and 2 bases from J, with 5 bases in between. The CDR3 is made up of 13 amino acids. CDR1 is SGHTA and CDR2 is FQGNSA in the germline V gene. The CDR3 nucleotides read TGTGCCAGCAGCTTAGGGCGGAACTATGGCTACACCTTC. Translation: CASSLGRNYGYTF.

This chain links TRBV20-1 with TRBJ2-7, with 8 bases fitting TRBD1. V dropped 6 bases and J dropped 0; count of bases not matched to a gene: 4. Germline CDR1 reads DFQATT; CDR2 reads SNEGSKA (reference sequence). The CDR3 runs 13 residues. CDR3 sequence reads: CSARTGNSYEQYF. CDR3 nucleotide sequence: TGCAGTGCAAGGACAGGGAACTCCTACGAGCAGTACTTC.

This clonotype appeared a single time. The chain employs TRBV3-1 and TRBJ1-1; 7 positions agree with TRBD1. J was trimmed by 3 bases and V by 3 bases; bases with no gene match: 4. Germline assignment: CDR1 LGHDT and CDR2 YNNKEL (reference sequence). This CDR3 has 14 amino acids. DNA for the CDR3: TGTGCCAGCAGCCAGAGACAGGGAGACACTGAAGCTTTCTTT. Encoded protein: CASSQRQGDTEAFF.

The V and J genes are TRBV12-5 and TRBJ2-4, with 10 positions matching TRBD1. TRBJ2-7 matches the DNA end more closely, so the J call is doubtful. CDR1 and CDR2 (germline): LGHNT, FRNRAP. This CDR3 comprises 14 residues. As DNA, the CDR3 is TGTGCTAGTGGTCTCGGGACAGGGGACGACGAGCAGTACTTC. Residues: CASGLGTGDDEQYF.

V and J are TRBV14 and TRBJ2-7; weak D call: TRBD2 (6 bases). This CDR3 comprises 14 residues. CDR1 is SGHDN, CDR2 FVKESK, per germline. V was pared by 2 bases and J by 2 bases, with 10 bases between. The CDR3 protein is CASSQPGRTYEQYF. The CDR3 DNA reads TGTGCCAGCAGCCAACCAGGGAGGACCTACGAGCAGTACTTC.

V and J are TRBV29-1 and TRBJ2-1; D gene ambiguous. Trimming took off 6 bases at V and 0 bases at J, with 9 bases between the two ends. This CDR3 comprises 13 residues. Germline V gene data show CDR1 as SQVTM and CDR2 as ANQGSEA. The CDR3 sequence is CSVLTSSYNEQFF. The CDR3 bases are TGCAGCGTCCTTACCAGCTCCTACAATGAGCAGTTCTTC.

V and J are TRBV7-8 and TRBJ1-1; D gene uncertain. This CDR3 is 18 amino acids long. V lost 2 bases to trimming and J lost 1 base, with 20 bases between them. CDR1 SGHVS and CDR2 FQNEAQ come from the germline V gene. The CDR3 region is CASSLRERRASWNTEAFF. The CDR3 nucleotides read TGTGCCAGCAGCTTAAGGGAGCGTAGGGCCTCCTGGAACACTGAAGCTTTCTTT.

The chain recombines TRBV7-2 with TRBJ2-1, with 8 nucleotides matching TRBD2. The CDR3 is 14 amino acids. The trim removed 5 bases at V and 6 bases at J, leaving 6 bases unmatched. The germline V gene has CDR1 SGHTA and CDR2 FQGNSA. CDR3 region: CASSPIAGTNEQFF. The CDR3 DNA sequence: TGTGCCAGCAGCCCGATAGCGGGAACCAATGAGCAGTTCTTC.

This clonotype has only a few counts. The rearrangement uses TRBV9 and TRBJ2-3; 8 nucleotides align to TRBD2. The junction had 7 bases not matched to a gene; V was cut back by 3 bases and J by 1 base. Germline CDR1 is SGDLS and CDR2 is YYNGEE. CDR3 length equals 16 residues. Written as DNA, the CDR3 is TGTGCCAGCAGCGGACAACTAGCGGAGCGCACAGATACGCAGTATTTT. Its translation: CASSGQLAERTDTQYF.

The chain recombines TRBV6-5 with TRBJ2-6; no clear D. The CDR3 covers 15 residues. Trimming removed 2 bases at V and 1 base at J, with 6 bases between. Germline assignment: CDR1 MNHEY and CDR2 SVGAGI. CDR3 sequence (DNA): TGTGCCAGCAGTTACCAGATATCTGGGGCCAACGTCCTGACTTTC. As protein: CASSYQISGANVLTF.

The gene calls are TRBV3-1 and TRBJ2-5; 10 bases map to TRBD2. Trimming removed 6 bases from V and 11 bases from J; junction bases left unmatched: 15. The CDR3 loop spans 15 amino acids. Germline V CDR1 and CDR2: LGHDT, YNNKEL (reference sequence). CDR3 nucleotide sequence: TGTGCCAGCAGTAATTGGCTAGCGGGAGTGGGTGAGCAGTACTTC. Amino acids: CASSNWLAGVGEQYF.

This chain uses TRBV30 with TRBJ1-4, with 7 bases matching TRBD1. Germline CDR1 reads GTSNPN; CDR2 reads SVGIG (reference sequence). The CDR3 loop spans 18 amino acids. The junction had 10 bases not matched to a gene; V was cut back by 0 bases and J by 0 bases. CDR3 region: CAWSVRDRTGATNEKLFF. CDR3 sequence (DNA): TGTGCCTGGAGTGTACGGGATAGAACAGGGGCAACTAATGAAAAACTGTTTTTT.

J is TRBJ2-1 and V is TRBV24-1; D is unresolved. V lost 4 bases and J lost 5, with 8 bases in between. This CDR3 comprises 13 residues. The V gene's germline CDR1 is KGHDR and CDR2 SFDVKD. DNA of the CDR3: TGTGCCACCAGTGAGTCTACTCACAATGAGCAGTTCTTC. Its translation: CATSESTHNEQFF.

The chain couples TRBV29-1 to TRBJ1-2; 8 bases align to TRBD1. Germline CDR1 reads SQVTM; CDR2 reads ANQGSEA. The CDR3 is made up of 13 amino acids. The CDR3 protein is CGGRTGSDYGYTF. The CDR3 bases are TGCGGCGGCCGGACAGGGAGCGACTATGGCTACACCTTC.

Only a few counts were recorded for this clonotype. The V gene is TRBV28, the J gene TRBJ2-1; no clear D gene. This CDR3 comprises 13 residues. V was trimmed by 2 bases and J by 6 bases, leaving 8 bases between them. The germline V gene encodes CDR1 MDHEN and CDR2 SYDVKM. The CDR3 DNA reads as TGTGCCAGCAGTTTAATAGCTCGCAATGAGCAGTTCTTC. The encoded protein is CASSLIARNEQFF.

This chain links TRBV27 with TRBJ2-1; TRBD1 or TRBD2 may be the D gene (6 bases each). CDR3 length: 14 residues. The germline V gene has CDR1 MNHEY and CDR2 SMNVEV (reference sequence). V lost 4 bases and J lost 13, with 20 bases in between. The CDR3 here is CASSSGALGGTQFF. The CDR3 coding sequence is TGTGCCAGCAGTTCTGGGGCATTAGGGGGGACCCAGTTCTTC.

This clonotype came up a few times. The chain recombines TRBV6-2 or TRBV6-3 with TRBJ2-7, with 7 nucleotides matching TRBD2. This CDR3 region has 15 residues. Germline-derived CDR1 and CDR2 are MNHEY and SVGEGT. With V trimmed by 2 bases and J by 2 bases, 6 bases remained unmatched. The DNA for the CDR3 is TGTGCCAGCAGTTACGGAGCGGGAACGACCTACGAGCAGTACTTC. Its protein is CASSYGAGTTYEQYF.